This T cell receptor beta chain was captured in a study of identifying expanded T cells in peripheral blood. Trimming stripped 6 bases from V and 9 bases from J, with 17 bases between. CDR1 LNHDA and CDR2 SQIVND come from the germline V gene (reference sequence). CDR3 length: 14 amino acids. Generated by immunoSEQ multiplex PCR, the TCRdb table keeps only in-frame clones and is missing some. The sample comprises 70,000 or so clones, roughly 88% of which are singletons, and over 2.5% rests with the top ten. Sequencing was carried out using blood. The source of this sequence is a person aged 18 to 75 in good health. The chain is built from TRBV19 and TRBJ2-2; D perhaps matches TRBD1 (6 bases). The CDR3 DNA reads TGTGCCAGTAGACTAAGTACAGGGAACCGGGAGCTGTTTTTT. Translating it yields CASRLSTGNRELFF. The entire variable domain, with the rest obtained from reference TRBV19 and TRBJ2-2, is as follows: DGGITQSPKYLFRKEGQNVTLSCEQNLNHDAMYWYRQDPGQGLRLIYYSQIVNDFQKGDIAEGYSVSREKKESFPLTVTSAQKNPTAFYLCASRLSTGNRELFFGEGSRLTVL.